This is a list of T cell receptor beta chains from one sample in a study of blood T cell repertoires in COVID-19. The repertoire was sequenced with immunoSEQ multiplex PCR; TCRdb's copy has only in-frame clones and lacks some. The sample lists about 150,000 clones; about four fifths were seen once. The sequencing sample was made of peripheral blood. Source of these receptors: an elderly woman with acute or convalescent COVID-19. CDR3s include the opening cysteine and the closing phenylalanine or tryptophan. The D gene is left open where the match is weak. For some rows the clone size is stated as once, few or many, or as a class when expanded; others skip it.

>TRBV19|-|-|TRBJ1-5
CASIPNGVSNQPQHF
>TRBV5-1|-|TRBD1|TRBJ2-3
CASSTGQSTDTQYF
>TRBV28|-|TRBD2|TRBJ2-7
CASRGTSPSEQYF
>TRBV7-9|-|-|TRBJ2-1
CASSPGGSSYNEQFF
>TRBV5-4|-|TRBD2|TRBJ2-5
CASSGAGDGETQYF
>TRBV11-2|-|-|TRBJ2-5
CASSLGLSETQYF
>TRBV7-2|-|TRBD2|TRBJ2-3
CASSLPGLDVADTQYF
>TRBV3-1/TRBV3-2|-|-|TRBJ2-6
CASSPTPGSGANVLTF
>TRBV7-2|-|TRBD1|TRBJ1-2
CASSGRTGNYGYTF
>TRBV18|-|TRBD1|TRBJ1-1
CASSAGQAGNTEAFF
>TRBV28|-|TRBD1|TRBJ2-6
CASSSGTGLSGANVLTF
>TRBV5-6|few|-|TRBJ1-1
CASGRHEAFF
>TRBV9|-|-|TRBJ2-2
CASSVGGADFTGELFF
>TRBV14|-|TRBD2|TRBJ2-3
CASSQVLLAGTDTQYF
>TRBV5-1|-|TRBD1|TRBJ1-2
CASSLEGQGFYGYTF
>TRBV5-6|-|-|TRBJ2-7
CASSRTGLQGEQYF
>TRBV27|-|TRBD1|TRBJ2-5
CASSDRGVETQYF
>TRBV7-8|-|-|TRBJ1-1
CASSGDIAEAFF
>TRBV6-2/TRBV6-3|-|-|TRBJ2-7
CASSYSSIMRYEQYF
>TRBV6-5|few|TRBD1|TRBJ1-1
CASSPQDRASEAFF
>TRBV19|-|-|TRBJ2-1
CASRYVGPDSKQFF
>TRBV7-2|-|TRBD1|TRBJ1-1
CASSQQGATEAFF
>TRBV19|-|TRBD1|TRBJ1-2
CASSGTGAYGYTF
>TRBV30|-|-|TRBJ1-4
CAWSGRREKLFF
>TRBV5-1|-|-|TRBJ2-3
CASSLAAGSTDTQYF